Listed below are T cell receptor beta chains from one sample, sequenced in a study of a mutant IDH1 vaccine in newly diagnosed glioma. These TCRs are of unknown antigen specificity. Assay: immunoSEQ multiplex PCR; the TCRdb copy retains only in-frame clones and omits some. The sample consists of about 41,000 clones, 80% to 90% of them appearing once. The sample here was PBMCs, taken from a glioma patient whose treatment included an IDH1 peptide vaccine. These receptors originate from a man aged 35 to 55 with glioma. CDR3s include the opening cysteine and the closing phenylalanine or tryptophan. The D gene is left open where the match is weak. Clone size is given for some rows only: seen once, a few or many times, or a class if the clone is expanded.

length	size	V	D	J	DNA	CDR3
13	-	TRBV29-1	-	TRBJ1-2	TGCAGCGCGGTAAGAGAGGACGACTATGGCTACACCTTC	CSAVREDDYGYTF
14	-	TRBV13	TRBD1	TRBJ2-5	TGTGCCAGCAGCCCGGGACAGGGCGGGGAGACCCAGTACTTC	CASSPGQGGETQYF
14	-	TRBV7-2	-	TRBJ2-3	TGTGCCAGCAGCGCTGCGGGGACGGGGGATACGCAGTATTTT	CASSAAGTGDTQYF
13	-	TRBV9	-	TRBJ2-1	TGTGCCAGCAGCGAAGGGGTAAACAATGAGCAGTTCTTC	CASSEGVNNEQFF
13	few	TRBV19	-	TRBJ1-5	TGTGCCAGTAGGGAGGGAGCCAATCAGCCCCAGCATTTT	CASREGANQPQHF
16	-	TRBV5-1	-	TRBJ1-1	TGCGCCAGCAGCTCTACCCCTAGCGGGGGGAACACTGAAGCTTTCTTT	CASSSTPSGGNTEAFF
17	-	TRBV4-2	-	TRBJ1-3	TGTGCCAGCAGCCAAGATCCCCCGCGAACCTCTGGAAACACCATATATTTT	CASSQDPPRTSGNTIYF
17	-	TRBV7-2	TRBD2	TRBJ2-1	TGTGCCAGCAGCTTACCGGGACTAGAGGATTTCTACAATGAGCAGTTCTTC	CASSLPGLEDFYNEQFF
14	-	TRBV19	TRBD1	TRBJ1-2	TGTGCCAGTAGTAGCCACAGGGGTAACTATGGCTACACCTTC	CASSSHRGNYGYTF
14	-	TRBV10-2	-	TRBJ2-7	TGCGCCAGCAGTGAGTCGCTAGGTTACTACGAGCAGTACTTC	CASSESLGYYEQYF
14	-	TRBV10-3	TRBD1	TRBJ2-7	TGTGCCATCAGCAGGACAGGGGACAAGCCCGAGCAGTACTTC	CAISRTGDKPEQYF
14	-	TRBV25-1	TRBD1	TRBJ1-5	TGTGCCAGCAGTGAACAGGGGGCTAATCAGCCCCAGCATTTT	CASSEQGANQPQHF
15	-	TRBV4-2	TRBD1	TRBJ2-3	TGTGCCAGCAGCCAAGAGAGAGGGGGCGCAGATACGCAGTATTTT	CASSQERGGADTQYF
14	-	TRBV29-1	TRBD2	TRBJ2-3	TGCAGCGTCGGTATAGCGGGGGGGGTGAATACGCAGTATTTT	CSVGIAGGVNTQYF
13	few	TRBV2	TRBD1	TRBJ2-1	TGTGCCAGCAGTGGGGACAGGGTGAGTGAGCAGTTCTTC	CASSGDRVSEQFF
16	-	TRBV5-1	-	TRBJ2-5	TGCGCCAGCAGCTTGGCCCTGAACCTGTTACAAGAGACCCAGTACTTC	CASSLALNLLQETQYF
12	-	TRBV5-1	-	TRBJ2-3	TGCGCCAGCAGCGGTAGCACAGATACGCAGTATTTT	CASSGSTDTQYF
15	-	TRBV27	TRBD2	TRBJ2-1	TGTGCCAGCAGGGGTAGCGGGAGAGGCCACAATGAGCAGTTCTTC	CASRGSGRGHNEQFF
15	-	TRBV5-1	TRBD1	TRBJ1-4	TGCGCCAGCAGCTATACAGGGGAGCAGGATGAAAAACTGTTTTTT	CASSYTGEQDEKLFF
15	-	TRBV4-2	-	TRBJ1-2	TGTGCCAGCAGCCTTTCGGACAGTTCTAACTATGGCTACACCTTC	CASSLSDSSNYGYTF
15	-	TRBV15	-	TRBJ2-3	TGTGCCACCAGCAGAGATTTGGCAGGGTCAGATACGCAGTATTTT	CATSRDLAGSDTQYF
14	-	TRBV7-2	-	TRBJ2-7	TGTGCCAGTTCCACCCAGGGAGCCTCCTACGAGCAGTACTTC	CASSTQGASYEQYF
15	-	TRBV5-1	TRBD1	TRBJ1-5	TGCGCCAGCAGCCCCGGGACAGGGCAGGGGCAGCCCCAGCATTTT	CASSPGTGQGQPQHF
13	-	TRBV6-1	TRBD1	TRBJ1-2	TGTGCCAGCAGGGACAGGGGTGACTATGGCTACACCTTC	CASRDRGDYGYTF
15	-	TRBV28	TRBD2	TRBJ2-4	TGTGCCAGCCGATCGCGGACTAGATCAAAAAACATTCAGTACTTC	CASRSRTRSKNIQYF
16	-	TRBV6-5	TRBD1	TRBJ2-7	TGTGCCAGCAGTTACGGAGCAGGGGGCGCCTCCTACGAGCAGTACTTC	CASSYGAGGASYEQYF
15	-	TRBV10-3	TRBD1	TRBJ2-7	TGTGCCATCAGTGAGGGGGGACAGGGGCGCTACGAGCAGTACTTC	CAISEGGQGRYEQYF
10	-	TRBV2	-	TRBJ1-1	TGTGCCAGCAGCGCCTCTCGAGCTTTCTTT	CASSASRAFF
13	-	TRBV28	-	TRBJ1-2	TGTGCCAGCAGCTCCGGACGGGTCTATGGCTACACCTTC	CASSSGRVYGYTF
15	-	TRBV30	-	TRBJ1-3	TGTGCCTGGAGTGTACGTGGCTTCTCTGGAAACACCATATATTTT	CAWSVRGFSGNTIYF
15	-	TRBV6-6	TRBD1	TRBJ2-2	TGTGCCAGCAGTTACTCGGACAGGGCCACCGGGGAGCTGTTTTTT	CASSYSDRATGELFF
14	-	TRBV7-9	-	TRBJ2-1	TGTGCCAGCAGCTTAGAGACAGTCTACAATGAGCAGTTCTTC	CASSLETVYNEQFF